This T cell receptor (beta chain) originates from a study of healthy donors' naive CD4 and CD8 T cells. General study findings and limits: Reportedly, most V and J gene segments showed naive CD4+ versus CD8+ bias. Chains were not paired, since alpha and beta were sequenced in bulk. Bias from naive T cell homeostatic proliferation was not addressed.

The CDR3 totals 15 residues. V was shortened by 5 bases and J by 2 bases, with 15 bases between the two germline ends. TCR libraries were built from about 500 ng of total RNA by linear amplification. In the study's own analysis: Roughly 5 healthy donors contributed approximately 85,000 sequenced TCR alpha transcripts. MiXCR, run by TCRdb on the reads, gives a single entry per CDR3 protein. Here the V and J calls rest on TCRdb's processing, not on the authors' analysis. The table has around 180,000 distinct CDR3 sequences, 65% to 75% seen once. Comments on this clonotype: Its cognate antigen is unknown.

The clonotype comes from a pool of human donors in good health; the sample pools cells from several healthy donors. This sequence joins TRBV12-3 or TRBV12-4 and TRBJ1-1; maybe TRBD1 (5 bases). Sequencing was performed on naive CD4+ and CD8+ T cells sorted from blood, pooled from several donors. The CDR3 coding sequence is TGTGCCAGCAGTACCCGGGGCGAGGTCAACACTGAAGCTTTCTTT. Translated, it gives CASSTRGEVNTEAFF.